This T cell receptor (beta chain) was captured by sequencing in a study of T cell repertoires in cytomegalovirus infection. The wider study: Public signatures in TCR beta pointed to CMV infection and matching HLA type. Study conclusions and caveats: Predominance within the ex vivo response was attributable to HLA-C-restricted CMV-specific TCR beta clonotypes. Summed frequency of public TCR beta families distinguished CMV carriers with the relevant HLA.

TCRdb processed the reads anew with MiXCR; each CDR3 protein has one entry. The table lists under 150,000 distinct CDR3 sequences, 20% to 30% of them singletons. The V and J ends lost 6 bases and 1 base respectively, with 15 bases between them. CDR3 size: 15 residues. Concerning this clonotype: Antigen unknown.

J is TRBJ2-5 and V is TRBV12-3 or TRBV12-4, with unresolved D. The TCR sequence derives from a human donor in good health (CMV status not recorded). Some clones in this sample may be carry-over from other donors' samples. Source material: PBMCs, sequenced either directly or after in vitro stimulation (not recorded which). The CDR3 DNA is TGTGCCAGCAGGCCAATGGGGTTTTCCCAAGAGACCCAGTACTTC. It is translated as CASRPMGFSQETQYF.